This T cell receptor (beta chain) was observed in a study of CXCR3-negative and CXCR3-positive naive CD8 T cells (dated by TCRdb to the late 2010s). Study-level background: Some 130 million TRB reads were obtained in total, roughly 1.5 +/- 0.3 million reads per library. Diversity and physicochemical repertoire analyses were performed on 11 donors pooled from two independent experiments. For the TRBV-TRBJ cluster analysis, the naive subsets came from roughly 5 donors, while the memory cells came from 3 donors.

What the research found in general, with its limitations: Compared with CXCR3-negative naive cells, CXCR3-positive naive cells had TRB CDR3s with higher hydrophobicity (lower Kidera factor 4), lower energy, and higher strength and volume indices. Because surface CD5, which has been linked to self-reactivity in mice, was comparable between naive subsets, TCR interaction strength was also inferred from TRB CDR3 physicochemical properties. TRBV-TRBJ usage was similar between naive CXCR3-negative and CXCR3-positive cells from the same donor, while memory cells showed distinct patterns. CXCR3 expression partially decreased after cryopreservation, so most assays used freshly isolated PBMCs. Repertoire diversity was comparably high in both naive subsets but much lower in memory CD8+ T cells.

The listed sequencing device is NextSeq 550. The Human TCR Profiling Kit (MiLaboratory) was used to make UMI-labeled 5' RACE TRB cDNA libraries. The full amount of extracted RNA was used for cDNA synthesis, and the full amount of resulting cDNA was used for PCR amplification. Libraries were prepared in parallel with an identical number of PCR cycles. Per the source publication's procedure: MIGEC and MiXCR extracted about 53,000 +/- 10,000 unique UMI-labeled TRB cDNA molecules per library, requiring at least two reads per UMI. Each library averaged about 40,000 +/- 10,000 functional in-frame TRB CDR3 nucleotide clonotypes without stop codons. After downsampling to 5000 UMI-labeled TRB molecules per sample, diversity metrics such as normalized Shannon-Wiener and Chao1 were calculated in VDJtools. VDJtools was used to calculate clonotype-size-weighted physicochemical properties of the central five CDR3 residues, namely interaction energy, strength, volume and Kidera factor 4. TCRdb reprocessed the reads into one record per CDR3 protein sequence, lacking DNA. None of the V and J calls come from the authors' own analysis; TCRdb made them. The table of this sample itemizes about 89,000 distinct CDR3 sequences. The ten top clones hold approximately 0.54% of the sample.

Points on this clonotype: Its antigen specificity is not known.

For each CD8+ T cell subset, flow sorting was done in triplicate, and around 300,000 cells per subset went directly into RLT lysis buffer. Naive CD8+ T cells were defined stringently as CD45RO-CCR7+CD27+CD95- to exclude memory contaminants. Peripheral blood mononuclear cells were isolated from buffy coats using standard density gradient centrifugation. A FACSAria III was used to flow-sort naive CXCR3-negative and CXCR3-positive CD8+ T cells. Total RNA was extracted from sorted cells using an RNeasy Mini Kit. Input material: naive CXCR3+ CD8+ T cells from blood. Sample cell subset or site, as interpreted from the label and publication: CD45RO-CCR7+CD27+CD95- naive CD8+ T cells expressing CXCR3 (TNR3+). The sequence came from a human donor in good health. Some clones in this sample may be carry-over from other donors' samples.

CDR3 region: CASSQALVTGYNEQFF. Recombination linked TRBV4-1 to TRBJ2-1; TCRdb selects TRBD1, and the lack of DNA leaves this call unchecked. The cysteine opens and the phenylalanine closes a CDR3 of 16 amino acids. No DNA was logged. Based on the germline V gene, the CDR1 and CDR2 sequences are MGHRA and YSYEKL.